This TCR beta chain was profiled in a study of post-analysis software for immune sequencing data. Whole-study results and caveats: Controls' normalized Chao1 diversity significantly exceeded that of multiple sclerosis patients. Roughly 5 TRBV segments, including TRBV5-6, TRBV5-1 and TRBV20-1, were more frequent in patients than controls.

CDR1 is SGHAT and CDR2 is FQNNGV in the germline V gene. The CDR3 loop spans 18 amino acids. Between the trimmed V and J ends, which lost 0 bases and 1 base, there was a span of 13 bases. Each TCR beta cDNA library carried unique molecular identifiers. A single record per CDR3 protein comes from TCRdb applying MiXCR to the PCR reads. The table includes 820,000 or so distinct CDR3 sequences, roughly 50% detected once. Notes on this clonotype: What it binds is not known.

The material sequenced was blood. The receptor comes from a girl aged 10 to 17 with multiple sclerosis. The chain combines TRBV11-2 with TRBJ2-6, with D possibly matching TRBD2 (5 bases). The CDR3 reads CASSLDLGRRSGANVLTF. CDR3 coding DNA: TGTGCCAGCAGCTTAGACTTGGGCAGGAGGTCTGGGGCCAACGTCCTGACTTTC.